This T cell receptor beta chain was profiled in a study of cytomegalovirus exposure and HLA in healthy donors. Turning to the study itself: An earlier analysis found around 120 million unique TCR beta sequences from about 190 million T cells.

The PCR employed 60 Vbeta primers together with 13 Jbeta primers. Some clones are missing from TCRdb's copy, which holds only in-frame ones; the method was immunoSEQ multiplex PCR. Here the sample spans tens of thousands of clones, roughly 80% being singletons. The J segment lost 6 bases and the V segment lost 3 bases, leaving 1 base of the junction unmatched. Germline CDR1 and CDR2: GTSNPN and SVGIG (reference sequence). The CDR3 totals 12 residues. Overall study findings and caveats: Data from an earlier analysis indicated that most TCR beta V segments were productive either about 87% or about 30% of the time. Most TCRs appeared rarely, but some public TCRs recurred in many donors.

This clone was seen a handful of times. Its specificity is unknown. The origin of this receptor is a man aged 40-49 years in good health and CMV-seronegative. Sequenced: PBMCs. The chain joins TRBV30 to TRBJ1-1; 10 bases line up with TRBD1. DNA of the CDR3: TGTGCCTGGAGCGGGACAGGGGCTGAAGCTTTCTTT. This encodes CAWSGTGAEAFF.